These 16 T cell receptor beta chains came from one sample sequenced in a study of immune heterogeneity within non-small cell lung tumors. CDR3 of TCR beta was amplified by multiplex PCR that used 32 V and 13 J primers. TCRdb passed the multiplex PCR reads through MiXCR, listing each CDR3 protein once. The sample contains around 29,000 distinct CDR3 sequences, 25% to 30% of which appear only once. Genomic DNA extracted from bulk tumor tissue served as template. A total of about 540 ng was used per sample. Biopsies that were spaced far apart were taken, several per primary tumor, during surgery. Patients with untreated, newly diagnosed non-small cell lung cancer underwent curative surgery. The sample was lung tumor tissue. The receptors shown here come from a man aged 35-49 years with non-small cell lung cancer.

This clonotype turned up a few times. The rearrangement uses TRBV4-2 and TRBJ2-1; tentative D call: TRBD2 (6 bases). This CDR3 comprises 16 residues. V lost 3 bases, J lost 0 bases, and 12 bases lay in between. CDR1 and CDR2 (germline): LGHNA, YNFKEQ. This chain's CDR3 is CASSQVSGVSYNEQFF. The CDR3 DNA reads TGTGCCAGCAGCCAGGTCTCGGGAGTCTCCTACAATGAGCAGTTCTTC.

This clonotype turned up a few times. Relative to the germline gene, one junction end is altered; a read error may explain this. The chain links TRBV9 to TRBJ1-4; a possible D gene is TRBD1 (6 bases). The CDR3 extends over 15 amino acids. CDR1 is SGDLS, CDR2 YYNGEE, per germline. The CDR3 DNA sequence: TGTGTCAGCAGCGTAACAGGGTCAACTAATGAAAAACTGTTTTTT. This translates into CVSSVTGSTNEKLFF.

The genes are TRBV5-1 and TRBJ2-5; D ambiguous. CDR3 size: 14 residues. Per germline, CDR1 SGHRS and CDR2 YFSETQ. Trimming took off 0 bases at V and 5 bases at J, with 11 bases between the two ends. CDR3 region: CASSLAGFGETQYF. CDR3 coding DNA: TGCGCCAGCAGCTTGGCCGGGTTCGGGGAGACCCAGTACTTC.

Remarks on this clonotype: One end of the junction varies from germline; a read error may be responsible. The chain couples TRBV28 to TRBJ2-6; the D call may be TRBD1 or TRBD2 (5 bases each). Germline CDR1 is MDHEN and CDR2 is SYDVKM. This CDR3 is built from 16 residues. The CDR3 region is CASSLYEGRGANVMTF. CDR3 bases: TGTGCCAGCAGTTTATACGAAGGGCGAGGGGCCAACGTCATGACTTTC.

Ten or more counts support this clonotype. V gene TRBV7-9 combines with J gene TRBJ2-5; D unclear. Germline V gene data show CDR1 as SEHNR and CDR2 as FQNEAQ (reference sequence). Trimming took off 1 base at V and 5 bases at J, with 8 bases between the two ends. This CDR3 is 13 amino acids long. The CDR3 here is CASSLGLEETQYF. CDR3 bases: TGTGCCAGCAGCTTAGGGCTGGAGGAGACCCAGTACTTC.

There are a few counts of this clonotype. J is TRBJ1-2 and V is TRBV3-1; tentatively, D is TRBD1 (6 bases). The CDR3 totals 15 residues. V lost 1 base and J 3 bases, leaving 12 bases between the germline ends. Germline values: CDR1 LGHDT, CDR2 YNNKEL (reference sequence). CDR3 sequence (DNA): TGTGCCAGCAGCCAAGTGGGCAGGGGCGACTATGGCTACACCTTC. It codes for CASSQVGRGDYGYTF.

The V call is TRBV19, the J call TRBJ2-7, with 9 bases matching TRBD1. Looked up from germline, CDR1 is LNHDA and CDR2 is SQIVND (reference sequence). V was clipped by 6 bases and J by 5 bases; unmatched bases: 17. The CDR3 runs 17 residues. CDR3 protein: CASRTKRRGQGSHEQYF. CDR3 coding DNA: TGTGCCAGTAGGACAAAACGGAGGGGACAGGGTTCCCACGAGCAGTACTTC.

The rearrangement uses TRBV4-1 and TRBJ2-7; unclear D gene. This CDR3 spans 14 amino acids. Germline V CDR1 and CDR2: MGHRA, YSYEKL. V lost 1 base, J lost 3 bases, and 10 bases lay in between. The DNA of the CDR3 is TGCGCCAGCAGCCAAGTCGGCCCTAGCTACGAGCAGTACTTC. Protein product: CASSQVGPSYEQYF.

The chain has TRBV5-6 and TRBJ2-3; 8 bases agree with TRBD1. From germline, CDR1 is SGHDT and CDR2 YYEEEE. This CDR3 is 16 amino acids long. Trimming at V came to 4 bases and at J to 1 base, leaving 8 bases not matched to a gene. CDR3 residues: CASSQNPGQGTDTQYF. Written as DNA, the CDR3 is TGTGCCAGCAGCCAAAATCCGGGACAGGGCACAGATACGCAGTATTTT.

This clonotype was detected many times. The J gene is TRBJ2-1, the V gene TRBV7-9; D not resolved. This CDR3 is 12 amino acids long. Germline V lookup: CDR1 SEHNR, CDR2 FQNEAQ (reference sequence). V lost 3 bases, J lost 4 bases, and 4 bases lay in between. The CDR3 bases are TGTGCCAGCAGCTTCCTTTACAATGAGCAGTTCTTC. It is translated as CASSFLYNEQFF.

This clonotype showed up many times. The chain recombines TRBV20-1 with TRBJ2-1; D uncertain. Germline loops: CDR1 DFQATT, CDR2 SNEGSKA (reference sequence). V was shortened by 5 bases and J by 6 bases, with 11 bases between the two germline ends. The CDR3 has 12 amino acids. The CDR3 loop reads CSASHGGNEQFF. CDR3 nucleotides: TGCAGTGCTTCCCATGGTGGCAATGAGCAGTTCTTC.

The chain is built from TRBV9 and TRBJ2-5; 10 bases are shared with TRBD1. V was clipped by 0 bases and J by 4 bases; unmatched bases: 0. From germline, CDR1 is SGDLS and CDR2 YYNGEE. CDR3 length: 14 amino acids. DNA of the CDR3: TGTGCCAGCAGCGTAGGACAGGGGGCAGAGACCCAGTACTTC. It encodes CASSVGQGAETQYF.

Remarks on this clonotype: A read error is possible here, since a much larger clone lies one base away. The gene calls are TRBV6-1 and TRBJ2-7, with D possibly being TRBD1 or TRBD2 (5 bases each). Trimming took off 4 bases at V and 7 bases at J, with 14 bases between the two ends. CDR3 length: 13 residues. CDR1 and CDR2 (germline): MNHNS, SASEGT. CDR3: CASSGRHGGEQYF. As DNA, the CDR3 is TGTGCCAGCAGTGGCCGACATGGGGGTGAGCAGTACTTC.

This clonotype was counted many times. This chain joins TRBV30 and TRBJ1-5; 9 bases match TRBD1. Germline V lookup: CDR1 GTSNPN, CDR2 SVGIG (reference sequence). The CDR3 contains 15 residues. V lost 3 bases, J lost 3 bases, and 6 bases stayed unmatched. The CDR3 DNA follows: TGTGCCTGGAGATCACAGGGGGCCACCAATCAGCCCCAGCATTTT. Amino acid sequence: CAWRSQGATNQPQHF.

This clonotype was seen a few times. The chain combines TRBV9 with TRBJ1-6; no reliable D call. Germline lookup yields CDR1 SGDLS and CDR2 YYNGEE. V lost 0 bases and J lost 6, with 7 bases in between. This CDR3 spans 14 amino acids. CDR3 sequence: CASSVVDINSPLHF. The CDR3 DNA reads TGTGCCAGCAGCGTAGTGGATATTAATTCACCCCTCCACTTT.

This chain links TRBV20-1 with TRBJ2-5; a weak D match, TRBD2 (6 bases). V was trimmed by 6 bases and J by 2 bases, leaving 16 bases between them. This CDR3 region has 14 residues. CDR1 and CDR2 (germline): DFQATT, SNEGSKA (reference sequence). CDR3: CSARKAGTQETQYF. In DNA, the CDR3 is TGCAGTGCAAGAAAAGCGGGCACGCAAGAGACCCAGTACTTC.